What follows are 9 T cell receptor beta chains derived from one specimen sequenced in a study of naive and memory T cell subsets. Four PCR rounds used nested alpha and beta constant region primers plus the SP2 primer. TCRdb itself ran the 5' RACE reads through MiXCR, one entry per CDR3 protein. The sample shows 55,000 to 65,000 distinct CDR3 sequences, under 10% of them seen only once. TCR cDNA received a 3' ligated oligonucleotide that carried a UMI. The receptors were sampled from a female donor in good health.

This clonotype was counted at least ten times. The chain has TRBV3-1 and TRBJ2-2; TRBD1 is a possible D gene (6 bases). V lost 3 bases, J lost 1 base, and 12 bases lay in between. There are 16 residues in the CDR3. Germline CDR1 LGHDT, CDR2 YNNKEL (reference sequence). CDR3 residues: CASSHLLGQNTGELFF. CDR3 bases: TGTGCCAGCAGCCATCTCTTGGGACAGAACACCGGGGAGCTGTTTTTT.

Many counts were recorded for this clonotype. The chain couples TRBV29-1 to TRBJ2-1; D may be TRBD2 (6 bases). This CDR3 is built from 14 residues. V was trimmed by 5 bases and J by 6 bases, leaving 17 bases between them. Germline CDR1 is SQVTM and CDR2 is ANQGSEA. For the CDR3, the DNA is TGCAGCGTTCACTGGCGGGATATGGGCAATGAGCAGTTCTTC. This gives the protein CSVHWRDMGNEQFF.

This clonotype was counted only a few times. The CDR3 nucleotides read TGTGCCAGCAGCCAGCAGACTAGGGTGACCGGGGAGCTGTTTTTT. Protein: CASSQQTRVTGELFF. The rearrangement links TRBV14 to TRBJ2-2, with a weak D call TRBD2 (6 bases). Per germline, CDR1 SGHDN and CDR2 FVKESK. The V end lost 3 bases, the J end lost 5 bases, and 13 bases lay between the germline ends. The CDR3 consists of 15 residues. Full variable domain (rest looked up from reference TRBV14 and TRBJ2-2): EAGVTQFPSHSVIEKGQTVTLRCDPISGHDNLYWYRRVMGKEIKFLLHFVKESKQDESGMPNNRFLAERTGGTYSTLKVQPAELEDSGVYFCASSQQTRVTGELFFGEGSRLTVL.

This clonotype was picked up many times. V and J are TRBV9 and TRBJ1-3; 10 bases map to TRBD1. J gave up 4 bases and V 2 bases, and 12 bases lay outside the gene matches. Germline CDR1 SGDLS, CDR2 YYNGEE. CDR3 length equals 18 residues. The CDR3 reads CASSVTPRDRGQGNTIYF. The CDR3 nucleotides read TGTGCCAGCAGCGTGACCCCCCGCGACAGGGGGCAAGGAAACACCATATATTTT.

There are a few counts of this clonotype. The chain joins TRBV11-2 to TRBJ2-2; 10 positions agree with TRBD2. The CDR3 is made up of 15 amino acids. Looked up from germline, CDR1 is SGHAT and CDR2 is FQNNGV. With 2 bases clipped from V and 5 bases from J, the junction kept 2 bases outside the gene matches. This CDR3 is CASSLSSGRTGELFF. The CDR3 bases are TGTGCCAGCAGCTTAAGTAGCGGGAGGACCGGGGAGCTGTTTTTT.

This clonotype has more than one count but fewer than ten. CDR3 loop: CASSLREKVTEAFF. CDR3 in DNA: TGTGCCAGCAGCTTAAGGGAAAAAGTCACTGAAGCTTTCTTT. The chain carries TRBV7-9 and TRBJ1-1; no clear D. This CDR3 contains 14 residues. Trimming took off 2 bases at V and 4 bases at J, with 11 bases between the two ends. Per germline, CDR1 SEHNR and CDR2 FQNEAQ (reference sequence). Full variable domain (rest looked up from reference TRBV7-9 and TRBJ1-1): DTGVSQNPRHKITKRGQNVTFRCDPISEHNRLYWYRQTLGQGPEFLTYFQNEAQLEKSRLLSDRFSAERPKGSFSTLEIQRTEQGDSAMYLCASSLREKVTEAFFGQGTRLTVV.

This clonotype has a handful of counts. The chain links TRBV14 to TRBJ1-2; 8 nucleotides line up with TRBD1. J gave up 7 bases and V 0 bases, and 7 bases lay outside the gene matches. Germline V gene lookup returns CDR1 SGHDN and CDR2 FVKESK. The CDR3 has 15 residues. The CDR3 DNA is TGTGCCAGCAGCCAAGAAATGGCAGGGGGCTTTGGCTACACCTTC. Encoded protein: CASSQEMAGGFGYTF.

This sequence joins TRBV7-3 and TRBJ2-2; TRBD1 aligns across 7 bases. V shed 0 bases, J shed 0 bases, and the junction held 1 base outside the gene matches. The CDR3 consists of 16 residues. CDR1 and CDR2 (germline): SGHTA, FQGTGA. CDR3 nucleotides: TGTGCCAGCAGCTTAACAGGGACAGCGAACACCGGGGAGCTGTTTTTT. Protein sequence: CASSLTGTANTGELFF.

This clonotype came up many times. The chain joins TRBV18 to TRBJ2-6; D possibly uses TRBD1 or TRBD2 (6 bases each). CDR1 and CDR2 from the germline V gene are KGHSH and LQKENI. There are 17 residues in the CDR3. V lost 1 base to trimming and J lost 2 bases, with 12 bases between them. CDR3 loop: CASSPRLRGPGANVLTF. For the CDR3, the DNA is TGTGCCAGCTCACCACGCCTCCGGGGGCCTGGGGCCAACGTCCTGACTTTC.